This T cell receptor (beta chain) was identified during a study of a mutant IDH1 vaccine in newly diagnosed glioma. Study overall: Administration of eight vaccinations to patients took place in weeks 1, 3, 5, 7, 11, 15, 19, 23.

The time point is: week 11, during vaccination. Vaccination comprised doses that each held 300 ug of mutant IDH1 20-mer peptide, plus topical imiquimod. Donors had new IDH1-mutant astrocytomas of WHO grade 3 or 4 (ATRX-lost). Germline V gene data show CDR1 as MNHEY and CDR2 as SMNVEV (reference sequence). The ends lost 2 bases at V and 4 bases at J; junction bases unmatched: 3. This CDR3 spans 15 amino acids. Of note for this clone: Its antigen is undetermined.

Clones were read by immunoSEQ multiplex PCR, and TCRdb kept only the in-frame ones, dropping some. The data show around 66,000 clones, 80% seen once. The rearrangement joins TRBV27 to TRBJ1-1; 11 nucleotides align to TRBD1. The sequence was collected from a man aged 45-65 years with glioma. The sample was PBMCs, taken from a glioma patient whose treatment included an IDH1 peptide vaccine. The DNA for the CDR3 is TGTGCCAGCAGTTTAGGACAGGGGGCCCTCACTGAAGCTTTCTTT. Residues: CASSLGQGALTEAFF.